Sequencing of this T cell receptor beta chain was carried out in a study of CD8 T cells in Susac syndrome. An input of about 0.5 to 1 ug of RNA was subjected to reverse transcription using random hexamers. TCRdb processed the immunoSEQ multiplex PCR reads anew with MiXCR; each CDR3 protein has one entry. The repertoire holds 120,000 or so distinct CDR3 sequences, with about 94% as singletons. The V gene lost 4 bases and the J gene lost 8 bases, with 23 bases spanning the gap. Germline CDR1 LGHDT, CDR2 YNNKEL (reference sequence). The CDR3 totals 16 residues. The sequenced sample was CD4+ T cells from PBMCs. The sequence was obtained from a human donor with multiple sclerosis. This sequence joins TRBV3-1 and TRBJ2-5; D might be TRBD2 (7 bases). This chain's CDR3 is CASSPTGAGKTGTQYF. CDR3 coding DNA: TGTGCCAGCAGCCCCACAGGAGCGGGGAAGACAGGTACCCAGTACTTC.